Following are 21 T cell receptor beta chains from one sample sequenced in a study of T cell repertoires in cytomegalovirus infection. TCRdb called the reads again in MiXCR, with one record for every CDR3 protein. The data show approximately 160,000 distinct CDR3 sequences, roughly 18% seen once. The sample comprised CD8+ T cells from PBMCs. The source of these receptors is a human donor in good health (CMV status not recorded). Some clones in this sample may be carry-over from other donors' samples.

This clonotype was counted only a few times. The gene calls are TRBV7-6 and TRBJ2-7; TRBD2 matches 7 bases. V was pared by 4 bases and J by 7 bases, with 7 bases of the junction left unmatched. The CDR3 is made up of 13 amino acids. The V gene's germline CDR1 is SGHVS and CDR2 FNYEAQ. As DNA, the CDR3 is TGTGCCAGCAGCTCCTCGGGAGCGGGGGAGCAGTACTTC. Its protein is CASSSSGAGEQYF.

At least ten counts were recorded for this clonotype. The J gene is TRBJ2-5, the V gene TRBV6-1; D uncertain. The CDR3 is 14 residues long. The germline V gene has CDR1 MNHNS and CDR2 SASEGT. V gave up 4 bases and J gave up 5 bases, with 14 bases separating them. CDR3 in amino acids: CASSGVRPRETQYF. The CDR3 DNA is TGTGCCAGCAGTGGAGTTCGCCCTCGGGAGACCCAGTACTTC.

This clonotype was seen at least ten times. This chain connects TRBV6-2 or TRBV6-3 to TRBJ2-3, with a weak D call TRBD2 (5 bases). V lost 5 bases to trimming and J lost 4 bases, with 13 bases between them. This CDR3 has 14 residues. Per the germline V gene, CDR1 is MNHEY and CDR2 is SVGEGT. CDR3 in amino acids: CASSGLPPADTQYF. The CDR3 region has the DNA TGTGCCAGCAGTGGACTTCCCCCCGCAGATACGCAGTATTTT.

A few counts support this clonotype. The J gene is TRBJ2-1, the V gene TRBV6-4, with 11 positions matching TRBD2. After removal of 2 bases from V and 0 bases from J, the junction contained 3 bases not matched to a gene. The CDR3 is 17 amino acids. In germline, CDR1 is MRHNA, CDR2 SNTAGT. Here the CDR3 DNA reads TGTGCCAGCAGTGACGGGACTAGCGGAAGCTCCTACAATGAGCAGTTCTTC. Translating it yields CASSDGTSGSSYNEQFF.

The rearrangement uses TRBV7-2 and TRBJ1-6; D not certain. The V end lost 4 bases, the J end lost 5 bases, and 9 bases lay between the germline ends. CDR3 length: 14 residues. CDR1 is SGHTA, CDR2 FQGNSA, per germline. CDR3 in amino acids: CASSWGYDNSPLHF. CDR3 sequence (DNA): TGTGCCAGCAGCTGGGGATATGATAATTCACCCCTCCACTTT.

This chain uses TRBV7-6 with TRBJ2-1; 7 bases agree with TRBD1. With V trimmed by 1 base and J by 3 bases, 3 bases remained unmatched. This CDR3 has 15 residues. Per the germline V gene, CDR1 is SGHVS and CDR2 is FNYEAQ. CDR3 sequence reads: CASSLEQGIYNEQFF. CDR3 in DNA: TGTGCCAGCAGCTTAGAACAGGGGATCTACAATGAGCAGTTCTTC. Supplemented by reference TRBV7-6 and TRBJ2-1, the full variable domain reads GAGVSQSPRYKVTKRGQDVALRCDPISGHVSLYWYRQALGQGPEFLTYFNYEAQQDKSGLPNDRFSAERPEGSISTLTIQRTEQRDSAMYRCASSLEQGIYNEQFFGPGTRLTVL.

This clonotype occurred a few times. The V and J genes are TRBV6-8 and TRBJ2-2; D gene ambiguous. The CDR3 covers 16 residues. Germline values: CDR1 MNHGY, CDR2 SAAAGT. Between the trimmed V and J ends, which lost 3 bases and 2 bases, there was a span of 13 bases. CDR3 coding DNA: TGTGCCAGCAGTTATACAGATCGGCGAAACACCGGGGAGCTGTTTTTT. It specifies CASSYTDRRNTGELFF.

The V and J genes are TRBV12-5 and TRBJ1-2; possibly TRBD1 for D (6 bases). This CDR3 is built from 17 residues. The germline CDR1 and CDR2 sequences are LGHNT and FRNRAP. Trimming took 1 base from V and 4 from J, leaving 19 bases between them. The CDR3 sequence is CASGLAGTPSSIYGYTF. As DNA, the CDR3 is TGTGCTAGTGGTTTGGCCGGGACACCCAGTTCCATCTATGGCTACACCTTC.

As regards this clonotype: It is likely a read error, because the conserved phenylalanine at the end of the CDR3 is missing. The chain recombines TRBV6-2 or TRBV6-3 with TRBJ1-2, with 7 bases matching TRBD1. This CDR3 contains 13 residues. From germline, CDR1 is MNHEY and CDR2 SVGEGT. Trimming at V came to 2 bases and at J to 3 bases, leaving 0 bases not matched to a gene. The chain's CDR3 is CASSYGTDYGYTL. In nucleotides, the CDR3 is TGTGCCAGCAGTTACGGGACAGACTATGGCTACACCTTG.

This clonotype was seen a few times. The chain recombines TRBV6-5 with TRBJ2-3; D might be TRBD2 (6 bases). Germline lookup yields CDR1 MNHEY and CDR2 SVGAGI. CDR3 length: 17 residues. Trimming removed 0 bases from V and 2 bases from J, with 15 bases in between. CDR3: CASSYSPEGTDTDTQYF. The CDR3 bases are TGTGCCAGCAGTTACTCGCCAGAAGGGACTGACACAGATACGCAGTATTTT.

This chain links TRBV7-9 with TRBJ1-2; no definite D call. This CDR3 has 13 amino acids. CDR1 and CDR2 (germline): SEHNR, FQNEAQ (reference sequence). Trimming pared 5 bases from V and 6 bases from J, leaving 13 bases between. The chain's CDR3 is CASSGQRRDGYTF. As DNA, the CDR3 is TGTGCCAGCAGCGGCCAAAGGCGGGATGGCTACACCTTC.

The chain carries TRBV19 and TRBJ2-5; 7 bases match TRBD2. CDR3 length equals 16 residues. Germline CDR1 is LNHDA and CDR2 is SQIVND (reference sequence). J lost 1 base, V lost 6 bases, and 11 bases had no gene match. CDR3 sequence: CASRRLASGPQETQYF. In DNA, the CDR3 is TGTGCCAGTAGGAGACTGGCTAGCGGCCCCCAAGAGACCCAGTACTTC.

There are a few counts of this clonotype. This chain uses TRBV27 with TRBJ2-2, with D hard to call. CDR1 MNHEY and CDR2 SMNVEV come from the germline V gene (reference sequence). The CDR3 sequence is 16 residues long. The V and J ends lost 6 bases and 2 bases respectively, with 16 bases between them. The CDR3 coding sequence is TGTGCCAGCAGCCCCCCCCGTTGGGATAACACCGGGGAGCTGTTTTTT. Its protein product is CASSPPRWDNTGELFF.

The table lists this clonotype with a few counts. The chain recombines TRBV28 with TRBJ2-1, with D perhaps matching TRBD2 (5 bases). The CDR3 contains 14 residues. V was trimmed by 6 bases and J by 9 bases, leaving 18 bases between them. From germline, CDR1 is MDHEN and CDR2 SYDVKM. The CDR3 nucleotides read TGTGCCAGCAGACCAGAGGCGGGTATCGCTGAGCAGTTCTTC. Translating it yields CASRPEAGIAEQFF.

The CDR3 loop reads CASSLAGASGSVEQYF. The CDR3 nucleotides are TGTGCCAGCAGCTTAGCGGGGGCTAGCGGGAGCGTCGAGCAGTACTTC. This chain joins TRBV7-8 and TRBJ2-7; TRBD2 matches at 10 bases. Trimming removed 0 bases from V and 6 bases from J; junction bases left unmatched: 8. The CDR3 extends over 16 amino acids. The germline CDR1 and CDR2 sequences are SGHVS and FQNEAQ.

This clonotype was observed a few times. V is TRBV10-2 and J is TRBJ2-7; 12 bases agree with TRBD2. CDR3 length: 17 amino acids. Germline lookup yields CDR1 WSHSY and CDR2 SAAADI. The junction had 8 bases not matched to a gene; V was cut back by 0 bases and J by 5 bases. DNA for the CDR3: TGCGCCAGCAGTGAGTCTCTAGCGGGAGGGCCCACCCACGAGCAGTACTTC. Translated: CASSESLAGGPTHEQYF.

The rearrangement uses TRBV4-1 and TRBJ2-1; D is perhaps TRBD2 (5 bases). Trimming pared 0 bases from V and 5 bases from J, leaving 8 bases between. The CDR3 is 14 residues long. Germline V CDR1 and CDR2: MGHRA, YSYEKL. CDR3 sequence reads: CASSQETTHNEQFF. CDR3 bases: TGCGCCAGCAGCCAAGAGACTACCCACAATGAGCAGTTCTTC.

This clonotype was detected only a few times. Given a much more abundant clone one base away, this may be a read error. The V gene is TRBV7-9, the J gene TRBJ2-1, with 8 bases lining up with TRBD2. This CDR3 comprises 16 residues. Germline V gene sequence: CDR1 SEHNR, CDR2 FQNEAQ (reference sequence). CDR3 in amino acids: CVSSPTSGEPYNEQFF. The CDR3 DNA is TGTGTCAGCAGCCCAACTAGCGGAGAGCCCTACAATGAGCAGTTCTTC.

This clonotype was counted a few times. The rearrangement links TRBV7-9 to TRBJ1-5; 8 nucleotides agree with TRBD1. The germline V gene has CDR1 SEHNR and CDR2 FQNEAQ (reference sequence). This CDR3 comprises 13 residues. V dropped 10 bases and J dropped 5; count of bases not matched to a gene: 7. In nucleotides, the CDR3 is TGTGCCACTCAGGGGGCCAGGGATCAGCCCCAGCATTTT. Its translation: CATQGARDQPQHF.

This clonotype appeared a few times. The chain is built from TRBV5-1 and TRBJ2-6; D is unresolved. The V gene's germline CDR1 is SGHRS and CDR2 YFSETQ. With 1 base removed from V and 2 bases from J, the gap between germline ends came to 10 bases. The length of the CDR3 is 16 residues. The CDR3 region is CASSLRGPPGANVLTF. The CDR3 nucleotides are TGCGCCAGCAGCTTGCGTGGCCCGCCTGGGGCCAACGTCCTGACTTTC.

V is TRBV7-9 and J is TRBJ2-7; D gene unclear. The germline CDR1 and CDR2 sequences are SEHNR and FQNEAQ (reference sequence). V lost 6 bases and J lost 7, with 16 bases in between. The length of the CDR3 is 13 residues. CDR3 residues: CASRPAGRLEQYF. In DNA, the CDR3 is TGTGCCAGCAGGCCGGCCGGTCGTCTAGAGCAGTACTTC. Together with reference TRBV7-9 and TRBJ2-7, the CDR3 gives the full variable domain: DTGVSQNPRHKITKRGQNVTFRCDPISEHNRLYWYRQTLGQGPEFLTYFQNEAQLEKSRLLSDRFSAERPKGSFSTLEIQRTEQGDSAMYLCASRPAGRLEQYFGPGTRLTVT.